This TCR beta chain comes out of a study of OX40 agonist ivuxolimab in advanced cancers. Study information: Among those enrolled, mean age was about 60 years (range 23 to 79) and approximately 80% were male.

TCRdb keeps only in-frame clones here, not all; method: immunoSEQ multiplex PCR. The sample lists tens of thousands of clones, roughly 82% occurring once. This CDR3 spans 15 amino acids. Trimming took off 0 bases at V and 6 bases at J, with 14 bases between the two ends. Germline V gene sequence: CDR1 ENHRY, CDR2 SYGVKD. General observations from the study: Within 6 weeks, CD4+ and CD8+ blood T cells expanded clonally at 0.1 to 3.0 mg/kg. In a subset of nonresponders, normalized T-cell clonal expansion was also low.

Regarding this clone: As yet, its antigen is unknown.

The genes are TRBV10-3 and TRBJ1-2; D is uncertain. The specimen was CD4+ or CD8+ T cells sorted from blood, collected in a trial of the OX40 agonist ivuxolimab. This clonotype was sampled from an adult with an advanced solid tumor such as melanoma, head and neck, liver or kidney cancer. As DNA, the CDR3 is TGTGCCATCAGTGAGTCGTACAAAACAGAAAATGGCTACACCTTC. Its translation: CAISESYKTENGYTF.